These 28 T cell receptor beta chains were all obtained from the same sample, sequenced in a study of cytomegalovirus exposure and HLA in healthy donors (dated 2017 in TCRdb). The library was built by means of the immunoSEQ multiplex PCR assay. The multiplex PCR relied on a mix of 60 forward primers for TCR Vbeta segments and 13 reverse primers for TCR Jbeta segments. TCRdb provides this immuneACCESS table in a form limited to in-frame rearrangements. Some clones are lacking; in checked studies, under half of them reflect an unresolved V gene, and why the rest are absent is not known. The table for this sample lists 200,000 to 250,000 clones; roughly 79% of them were counted only once. 1.5% to 2% of the sample comes from the top ten. The sample comprised PBMCs. The origin of the receptors is a man between 18 and 29 years old in good health and CMV-seronegative.

CDR3 amino acids: CASSSSGTWNTEAFF. In DNA, the CDR3 is TGTGCCAGCAGTTCCTCCGGGACATGGAACACTGAAGCTTTCTTT. This chain links TRBV27 with TRBJ1-1, with D perhaps matching TRBD1 (6 bases). Trimming took 4 bases from V and 1 from J, leaving 13 bases between them. The CDR3 covers 15 residues. Germline CDR1 is MNHEY and CDR2 is SMNVEV (reference sequence).

The CDR3 is CASSERQGFGETQYF. The CDR3 nucleotides read TGTGCCAGCAGTGAAAGACAGGGTTTCGGGGAGACCCAGTACTTC. The chain uses TRBV2 and TRBJ2-5; 7 bases are a match to TRBD1. The CDR3 extends over 15 amino acids. Looked up from germline, CDR1 is SNHLY and CDR2 is FYNNEI. Germline trimming cut 2 bases from V and 5 bases from J; bases unmatched to any gene: 8.

This clone has more than one count but fewer than ten. The gene calls are TRBV7-9 and TRBJ2-2, with 11 bases aligning to TRBD2. This CDR3 is 16 amino acids long. Germline V gene data show CDR1 as SEHNR and CDR2 as FQNEAQ (reference sequence). The ends lost 6 bases at V and 4 bases at J; junction bases unmatched: 7. In DNA form, the CDR3 reads TGTGCCAGCAGATTAAGCGGGACTAGCGGCACCGGGGAGCTGTTTTTT. This sequence encodes CASRLSGTSGTGELFF.

This clone was picked up a small number of times. The V and J genes are TRBV6-1 and TRBJ2-3, with 9 bases that match TRBD2. This CDR3 region has 14 residues. V was pared by 7 bases and J by 2 bases, with 4 bases of the junction left unmatched. Germline V gives CDR1 MNHNS, CDR2 SASEGT. The CDR3 coding sequence is TGTGCCAGCACAGGCGGGGGGGTCACAGATACGCAGTATTTT. Translated: CASTGGGVTDTQYF.

This clone was counted a single time. This sequence joins TRBV7-6 and TRBJ2-5, with 12 bases aligning to TRBD2. Germline V gene data show CDR1 as SGHVS and CDR2 as FNYEAQ. V trimming: 1 base; J trimming: 3 bases; junction bases outside the gene matches: 6. This CDR3 spans 17 amino acids. The CDR3 loop is CASSLGGLAGMKETQYF. The CDR3 region has the DNA TGTGCCAGCAGCTTAGGAGGACTAGCGGGGATGAAAGAGACCCAGTACTTC.

The rearrangement joins TRBV7-2 to TRBJ1-5; 10 bases are shared with TRBD1. This CDR3 has 14 amino acids. Unmatched junction bases numbered 9, after V lost 5 bases and J lost 11 bases. CDR1 and CDR2 (germline): SGHTA, FQGNSA. The CDR3 sequence: CASSTDRGRMAQHF. The CDR3 DNA sequence: TGTGCCAGCAGCACAGACAGGGGGCGGATGGCCCAGCATTTT.

This clone has more than one count but fewer than ten. J is TRBJ1-2 and V is TRBV18; weak D call: TRBD1 (5 bases). Germline CDR1 KGHSH, CDR2 LQKENI. The CDR3 has 12 residues. Trimming removed 2 bases from V and 7 bases from J, with 8 bases in between. The CDR3 DNA reads TGTGCCAGCTCACCAACCGGGGGTGGCTACACCTTC. Residues: CASSPTGGGYTF.

This chain uses TRBV5-8 with TRBJ1-4, with TRBD1 matching over 10 bases. V lost 4 bases and J lost 7; bases outside the gene matches: 4. There are 14 residues in the CDR3. Germline V gene lookup returns CDR1 SGHTS and CDR2 YDEGEE. CDR3 protein: CASSADRGTEKLFF. Here the CDR3 DNA reads TGTGCCAGCAGCGCGGACAGGGGGACTGAAAAACTGTTTTTT.

The rearrangement links TRBV28 to TRBJ1-2; D is undetermined. CDR1 and CDR2 from the germline V gene are MDHEN and SYDVKM. V dropped 5 bases and J dropped 4 bases, with 8 bases sitting between them. The length of the CDR3 is 12 residues. CDR3 DNA: TGTGCCAGCAGTCGCCGGGGCTATGGCTACACCTTC. This codes for CASSRRGYGYTF.

The rearrangement uses TRBV19 and TRBJ2-2; weak D call: TRBD1 (5 bases). CDR3 length: 12 residues. Germline CDR1 and CDR2: LNHDA and SQIVND (reference sequence). V was cut by 7 bases and J by 3 bases, with 6 bases left in between. The CDR3 DNA reads TGTGCCAGTAAACAGGACACCGGGGAGCTGTTTTTT. Amino acid sequence: CASKQDTGELFF.

As concerns this clone: Sequence at one end of the junction differs from germline and may be a read error. J is TRBJ2-3 and V is TRBV7-2; 9 bases are shared with TRBD1. Germline V gene lookup returns CDR1 SGHTA and CDR2 FQGNSA. This CDR3 is built from 13 residues. This chain's CDR3 is CASSVSGTGLLCF. The DNA of the CDR3 is TGTGCCAGCAGCGTGTCCGGGACAGGGTTATTGTGTTTT.

This clone was recorded a few times. The V gene is TRBV9, the J gene TRBJ1-4; possible D gene TRBD1, 5 bases. V lost 0 bases and J 8 bases, leaving 14 bases between the germline ends. The CDR3 is 15 amino acids. The germline CDR1 and CDR2 sequences are SGDLS and YYNGEE. CDR3 DNA sequence: TGTGCCAGCAGCGTAGGGGAAGGGGCATTGGAAAAACTGTTTTTT. This gives the protein CASSVGEGALEKLFF.

The CDR3 DNA sequence: TGTGCCTGGAGCCCGGGAGGAAACATTCAGTACTTC. Translation gives CAWSPGGNIQYF. This chain uses TRBV30 with TRBJ2-4; 7 bases are shared with TRBD2. Germline CDR1 reads GTSNPN; CDR2 reads SVGIG (reference sequence). The CDR3 extends over 12 amino acids. J lost 6 bases, V lost 3 bases, and 2 bases had no gene match.

This rearrangement joins TRBV27 to TRBJ1-1; the match to TRBD1 covers 12 bases. This CDR3 is built from 16 residues. The germline V gene encodes CDR1 MNHEY and CDR2 SMNVEV (reference sequence). V lost 3 bases to trimming and J lost 4 bases; unmatched junction nucleotides: 6. CDR3 nucleotide sequence: TGTGCCAGCAGTTTTGGGACAGGGGGCGGAGGCACTGAAGCTTTCTTT. Translation: CASSFGTGGGGTEAFF.

This clone was observed a handful of times. This sequence joins TRBV9 and TRBJ2-2; 10 nucleotides agree with TRBD2. The CDR3 is 16 residues long. J gave up 7 bases and V 0 bases, and 6 bases lay outside the gene matches. Germline CDR1 reads SGDLS; CDR2 reads YYNGEE. As DNA, the CDR3 is TGTGCCAGCAGCGTAGGTAGCGGGGGGAACGTCGGGGAGCTGTTTTTT. Encoded protein: CASSVGSGGNVGELFF.

The CDR3 loop is CAWSRFAGGNTEAFF. For the CDR3, the DNA is TGTGCCTGGAGTAGGTTCGCAGGGGGGAACACTGAAGCTTTCTTT. The V gene is TRBV30, the J gene TRBJ1-1; TRBD1 aligns across 7 bases. Losses at the gene ends were 2 bases for V and 1 base for J; bases not matched to a gene: 7. The CDR3 is made up of 15 amino acids. The V gene's germline CDR1 is GTSNPN and CDR2 SVGIG (reference sequence).

The chain has TRBV25-1 and TRBJ1-2; 8 bases are shared with TRBD1. Looked up from germline, CDR1 is MGHDK and CDR2 is SYGVNS. V shed 4 bases and J 5 bases; nucleotides not matched to a gene: 6. The CDR3 loop spans 14 amino acids. The CDR3 region has the DNA TGTGCCAGCAGTGCCGGACAGGGCTGGTATGGCTACACCTTC. It translates to CASSAGQGWYGYTF.

The gene calls are TRBV25-1 and TRBJ2-3; TRBD2 might be the D (5 bases). The germline V and J ends were trimmed by 4 bases and 0 bases, with 8 bases remaining between them. The CDR3 covers 14 residues. Germline assignment: CDR1 MGHDK and CDR2 SYGVNS. Here the CDR3 DNA reads TGTGCCAGCAGTGTTTGGGAGAGCACAGATACGCAGTATTTT. Amino acids: CASSVWESTDTQYF.

The chain employs TRBV5-1 and TRBJ2-5, with TRBD2 as a possible D gene (6 bases). The J call may be wrong; the DNA end is better matched by TRBJ2-7. The CDR3 covers 14 residues. Germline V gene data show CDR1 as SGHRS and CDR2 as YFSETQ. In DNA form, the CDR3 reads TGCGCCAGCACCTCTTCGGACTATTCCTACGAGCAGTACTTC. It translates to CASTSSDYSYEQYF.

The V gene is TRBV6-5, the J gene TRBJ1-5; a possible D gene is TRBD1 (5 bases). Trimming pared 6 bases from V and 7 bases from J, leaving 10 bases between. CDR1 and CDR2 (germline): MNHEY, SVGAGI. The CDR3 is 12 amino acids. The CDR3 sequence: CASSHQGQPQHF. Written as DNA, the CDR3 is TGTGCCAGCAGCCATCAGGGACAGCCCCAGCATTTT.

On this clone itself: At one of its ends the junction is not consistent with the germline gene, which may arise from a read error. The genes are TRBV7-8 and TRBJ2-1; TRBD2 matches at 8 bases. The CDR3 consists of 14 residues. Germline CDR1 is SGHVS and CDR2 is FQNEAQ. The DNA of the CDR3 is TGTGCCAGCAGTTTAGGGACTAGTTGGAATGAGCAGTTCTTC. Translation: CASSLGTSWNEQFF.

This clone was seen more than once but under ten times. The chain combines TRBV5-4 with TRBJ2-7, with 10 bases aligning to TRBD1. The trim removed 0 bases at V and 2 bases at J, leaving 2 bases unmatched. The CDR3 length is 15 residues. Germline V gene lookup returns CDR1 SGHNT and CDR2 YYREEE (reference sequence). This chain's CDR3 is CASSLAGTGAYEQYF. In DNA form, the CDR3 reads TGTGCCAGCAGCTTGGCCGGGACAGGGGCCTACGAGCAGTACTTC.

This chain links TRBV9 with TRBJ2-2; 16 bases map to TRBD2. The junction had 1 base not matched to a gene; V was cut back by 2 bases and J by 3 bases. The CDR3 sequence is 17 residues long. Per germline, CDR1 SGDLS and CDR2 YYNGEE. The CDR3 sequence is CASSVGLAGGDTGELFF. Written as DNA, the CDR3 is TGTGCCAGCAGCGTGGGACTAGCGGGAGGGGACACCGGGGAGCTGTTTTTT.

V and J are TRBV30 and TRBJ2-6; D remains ambiguous. The CDR3 length is 13 residues. The germline V gene has CDR1 GTSNPN and CDR2 SVGIG (reference sequence). Trimming removed 3 bases at V and 3 bases at J, with 6 bases between. CDR3 amino acids: CAWSLSGANVLTF. In DNA, the CDR3 is TGTGCCTGGAGCCTAAGTGGGGCCAACGTCCTGACTTTC. The full variable domain, in which reference TRBV30 and TRBJ2-6 provide the parts outside the CDR3, is SQTIHQWPATLVQPVGSPLSLECTVEGTSNPNLYWYRQAAGRGLQLLFYSVGIGQISSEVPQNLSASRPQDRQFILSSKKLLLSDSGFYLCAWSLSGANVLTFGAGSRLTVL.

The genes are TRBV28 and TRBJ1-2, with 7 bases identical to TRBD1. V lost 5 bases, J lost 4 bases, and 16 bases stayed unmatched. In germline, CDR1 is MDHEN, CDR2 SYDVKM. CDR3 length equals 17 residues. This CDR3 is CASSPINRQGYGYGYTF. Written as DNA, the CDR3 is TGTGCCAGCAGTCCTATAAACCGACAGGGTTACGGCTATGGCTACACCTTC.

The rearrangement joins TRBV5-1 to TRBJ1-5; D is ambiguous. The CDR3 extends over 14 amino acids. Germline V gene lookup returns CDR1 SGHRS and CDR2 YFSETQ. The V end was cut by 0 bases, the J end by 6 bases, with 10 bases between. The DNA of the CDR3 is TGCGCCAGCAGCTTGGATCCAGATCGTCAGCCCCAGCATTTT. It translates to CASSLDPDRQPQHF.

This clone was seen a few times. The junction and the germline gene differ at one end; a read error may be behind it. The rearrangement uses TRBV7-9 and TRBJ1-1; perhaps TRBD1 as D (6 bases). The germline CDR1 and CDR2 sequences are SEHNR and FQNEAQ (reference sequence). The CDR3 runs to 17 residues. The CDR3 sequence is CSSSPRGGARENTEAFF. CDR3 DNA sequence: TGTTCCAGCAGTCCGCGCGGGGGGGCGCGGGAGAACACTGAAGCTTTCTTT.

The V gene is TRBV10-1, the J gene TRBJ1-6; 9 bases map to TRBD1. V shed 9 bases and J 7 bases; nucleotides not matched to a gene: 10. This CDR3 contains 15 residues. The germline V gene has CDR1 WNHNN and CDR2 SYGVQD (reference sequence). The CDR3 DNA sequence: TGCGCCAGAACCACAGGGGGCGTTATGAATTCACCCCTCCACTTT. Translating it yields CARTTGGVMNSPLHF.